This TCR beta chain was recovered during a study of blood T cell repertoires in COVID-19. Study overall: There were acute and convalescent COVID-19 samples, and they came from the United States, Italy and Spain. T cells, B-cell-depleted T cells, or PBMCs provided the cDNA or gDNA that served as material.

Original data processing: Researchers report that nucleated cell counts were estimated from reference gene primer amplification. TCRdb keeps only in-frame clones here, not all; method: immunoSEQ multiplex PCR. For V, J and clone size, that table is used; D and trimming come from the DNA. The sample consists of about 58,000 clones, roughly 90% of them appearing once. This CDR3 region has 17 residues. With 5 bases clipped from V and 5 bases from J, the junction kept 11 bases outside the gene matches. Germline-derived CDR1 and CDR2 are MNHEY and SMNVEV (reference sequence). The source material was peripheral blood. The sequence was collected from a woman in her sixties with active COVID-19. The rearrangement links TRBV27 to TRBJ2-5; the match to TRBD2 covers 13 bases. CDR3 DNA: TGTGCCAGCAGTACCCGGACTAGCGGGGGTTCTTCGGAGACCCAGTACTTC. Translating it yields CASSTRTSGGSSETQYF.